The next 26 T cell receptor beta chains were all read from a single sample in a study of T cell changes during pregnancy in multiple sclerosis. Libraries were prepared by immunoSEQ multiplex PCR; TCRdb keeps only in-frame clonotypes and omits some of them. The repertoire holds 42,000 or so clones, with about 94% as singletons. Sequences were derived from CD8+ T cells from peripheral blood mononuclear cells, sampled in the third trimester of pregnancy. Source of these receptors: a female donor with multiple sclerosis, enrolled in a pregnancy study.

This chain links TRBV10-3 with TRBJ2-1, with 9 bases fitting TRBD2. CDR1 ENHRY and CDR2 SYGVKD come from the germline V gene. The CDR3 is made up of 15 amino acids. With V trimmed by 3 bases and J by 7 bases, 7 bases remained unmatched. DNA of the CDR3: TGTGCCATCAGTGACGGTAGCGGGAGTTGGAATGAGCAGTTCTTC. Encoded protein: CAISDGSGSWNEQFF.

J is TRBJ2-5 and V is TRBV25-1; D ambiguous. V lost 2 bases and J lost 9, with 13 bases in between. The germline V gene has CDR1 MGHDK and CDR2 SYGVNS. The CDR3 has 13 residues. CDR3 sequence (DNA): TGTGCCAGCAGTGAACAGGCCACTCCTGCCCAGTACTTC. Protein: CASSEQATPAQYF.

The chain has TRBV7-9 and TRBJ2-1; 9 positions agree with TRBD1. Germline V gene sequence: CDR1 SEHNR, CDR2 FQNEAQ (reference sequence). V shed 4 bases, J shed 5 bases, and the junction held 12 bases outside the gene matches. The length of the CDR3 is 17 residues. The CDR3 region is CASSSRDRVGLNNEQFF. CDR3 coding DNA: TGTGCCAGCAGCTCCCGGGACAGGGTAGGCTTAAACAATGAGCAGTTCTTC. The whole variable domain, filled in from reference TRBV7-9 and TRBJ2-1, reads DTGVSQNPRHKITKRGQNVTFRCDPISEHNRLYWYRQTLGQGPEFLTYFQNEAQLEKSRLLSDRFSAERPKGSFSTLEIQRTEQGDSAMYLCASSSRDRVGLNNEQFFGPGTRLTVL.

J is TRBJ2-7 and V is TRBV10-3, with D possibly TRBD2 on 6 matching bases. This CDR3 is 14 amino acids long. V was pared by 4 bases and J by 3 bases, with 13 bases between. Germline V gene lookup returns CDR1 ENHRY and CDR2 SYGVKD. The CDR3 protein is CAISVPGVLYEQYF. The CDR3 nucleotides read TGTGCCATCAGTGTCCCGGGGGTTCTCTACGAGCAGTACTTC.

The rearrangement links TRBV27 to TRBJ2-1; tentatively, D is TRBD2 (6 bases). Trimming stripped 4 bases from V and 2 bases from J, with 9 bases between. Per germline, CDR1 MNHEY and CDR2 SMNVEV (reference sequence). This CDR3 region has 14 residues. CDR3 amino acids: CASSYGGAYNEQFF. CDR3 DNA sequence: TGTGCCAGCAGTTACGGGGGTGCCTACAATGAGCAGTTCTTC.

The V gene is TRBV7-9, the J gene TRBJ1-5, with a weak D call TRBD1 (5 bases). Trimming took 1 base from V and 2 from J, leaving 15 bases between them. The CDR3 extends over 17 amino acids. Germline values: CDR1 SEHNR, CDR2 FQNEAQ (reference sequence). CDR3 amino acids: CASSLGGGSSGNQPQHF. Written as DNA, the CDR3 is TGTGCCAGCAGCTTAGGGGGGGGTAGTTCGGGCAATCAGCCCCAGCATTTT.

With respect to this clone: One end of the junction varies from germline; a read error may be responsible. The genes are TRBV7-7 and TRBJ2-7; the match to TRBD2 covers 13 bases. CDR1 and CDR2 from the germline V gene are SSHAT and FNYEAQ (reference sequence). This CDR3 has 15 residues. In nucleotides, the CDR3 is TGTGCTAGCAGCCCCAGCGGACTAGCGGGAGACGAGCAGTACTTC. Translation gives CASSPSGLAGDEQYF.

This chain links TRBV28 with TRBJ1-5, with D possibly matching TRBD1 (6 bases). The V gene lost 0 bases and the J gene lost 2 bases, with 11 bases spanning the gap. The CDR3 totals 16 residues. Germline V gene sequence: CDR1 MDHEN, CDR2 SYDVKM. The CDR3 sequence is CASSLWGAEGNQPQHF. The DNA of the CDR3 is TGTGCCAGCAGTTTATGGGGGGCTGAGGGCAATCAGCCCCAGCATTTT.

The chain couples TRBV19 to TRBJ2-1, with D tentatively TRBD2 (6 bases). V lost 3 bases and J 4 bases, leaving 10 bases between the germline ends. Per the germline V gene, CDR1 is LNHDA and CDR2 is SQIVND (reference sequence). This CDR3 spans 14 amino acids. The DNA of the CDR3 is TGTGCCAGTAGTATGGACGGGGGTTACAATGAGCAGTTCTTC. Translation: CASSMDGGYNEQFF.

The rearrangement joins TRBV9 to TRBJ1-1; 7 nucleotides agree with TRBD1. CDR3 length: 14 residues. V shed 4 bases, J shed 1 base, and the junction held 4 bases outside the gene matches. Germline lookup yields CDR1 SGDLS and CDR2 YYNGEE. The CDR3 DNA reads TGTGCCAGCAGCCCTTGGACAGGGAACACTGAAGCTTTCTTT. It codes for CASSPWTGNTEAFF.

The chain couples TRBV16 to TRBJ2-1; TRBD1 agrees at 10 bases. V was clipped by 3 bases and J by 4 bases; unmatched bases: 0. Germline-derived CDR1 and CDR2 are KGHSY and FQNENV. The CDR3 has 14 amino acids. CDR3 nucleotide sequence: TGTGCCAGCAGCCAGGGACAGGGGTACAATGAGCAGTTCTTC. It yields the protein CASSQGQGYNEQFF. Based on the CDR3 plus reference TRBV16 and TRBJ2-1, the full variable domain is GEEVAQTPKHLVRGEGQKAKLYCAPIKGHSYVFWYQQVLKNEFKFLISFQNENVFDETGMPKERFSAKCLPNSPCSLEIQATKLEDSAVYFCASSQGQGYNEQFFGPGTRLTVL.

Concerning this clone: The junction departs from germline at one end; a sequencing error may be responsible. The rearrangement links TRBV27 to TRBJ1-5; D is unclear. Germline V gene data show CDR1 as MNHEY and CDR2 as SMNVEV (reference sequence). The CDR3 spans 14 residues. The CDR3 DNA reads as TGTGCCAGCAGTCTATCCTTGGAGGTTCGGCCCCAGCATTTT. Its protein is CASSLSLEVRPQHF.

This clone was picked up one time. The gene calls are TRBV18 and TRBJ2-3, with 7 bases identical to TRBD2. The CDR3 runs 17 residues. V lost 3 bases, J lost 3 bases, and 12 bases stayed unmatched. Germline lookup yields CDR1 KGHSH and CDR2 LQKENI. This chain's CDR3 is CASSPVPGGFRTDTQYF. CDR3 nucleotide sequence: TGTGCCAGCTCACCGGTTCCGGGAGGCTTTCGAACAGATACGCAGTATTTT. Variable domain in full (rest from reference TRBV18 and TRBJ2-3): NAGVMQNPRHLVRRRGQEARLRCSPMKGHSHVYWYRQLPEEGLKFMVYLQKENIIDESGMPKERFSAEFPKEGPSILRIQQVVRGDSAAYFCASSPVPGGFRTDTQYFGPGTRLTVL.

V gene TRBV2 combines with J gene TRBJ1-1; TRBD1 might be the D (6 bases). V shed 4 bases and J shed 1 base, with 13 bases lying between them. CDR3 length: 15 residues. CDR1 SNHLY and CDR2 FYNNEI come from the germline V gene. CDR3 residues: CASSGGGTPNTEAFF. In DNA form, the CDR3 reads TGTGCCAGCAGTGGGGGGGGGACACCGAACACTGAAGCTTTCTTT.

This chain uses TRBV15 with TRBJ1-3; 8 nucleotides line up with TRBD1. Trimming cost V 5 bases and J 0 bases; bases outside gene matches: 6. Germline V CDR1 and CDR2: LNHNV, YYDKDF (reference sequence). The CDR3 runs to 16 residues. The CDR3 region is CATSGGQAISGNTIYF. In DNA, the CDR3 is TGTGCCACCAGCGGGGGACAGGCGATCTCTGGAAACACCATATATTTT.

V gene TRBV7-9 combines with J gene TRBJ2-5; 8 bases are a match to TRBD2. The V segment lost 6 bases and the J segment 7 bases; nucleotides outside the gene matches: 10. This CDR3 has 14 residues. Germline V lookup: CDR1 SEHNR, CDR2 FQNEAQ (reference sequence). The CDR3 loop is CASSSEREHGTQYF. DNA for the CDR3: TGTGCCAGCAGTTCCGAGCGGGAGCACGGGACCCAGTACTTC.

The chain couples TRBV4-1 to TRBJ2-7, with TRBD1 as a possible D gene (6 bases). The length of the CDR3 is 14 residues. V lost 4 bases and J lost 1, with 11 bases in between. Germline V CDR1 and CDR2: MGHRA, YSYEKL. The CDR3 here is CASSLQQGSYEQYF. CDR3 bases: TGCGCCAGCAGCCTACAACAGGGTTCCTACGAGCAGTACTTC.

The chain is built from TRBV11-3 and TRBJ2-7, with 7 bases matching TRBD1. V lost 0 bases to trimming and J lost 3 bases; unmatched junction nucleotides: 11. CDR3 length: 17 amino acids. Germline V gene lookup returns CDR1 SGHNT and CDR2 YENEEA. The CDR3 reads CASSLDLRQGSFYEQYF. The CDR3 nucleotides read TGTGCCAGCAGCTTAGATCTAAGACAGGGAAGCTTCTACGAGCAGTACTTC.

The chain links TRBV9 to TRBJ2-1, with 9 bases matching TRBD1. CDR1 and CDR2 (germline): SGDLS, YYNGEE. The CDR3 covers 15 residues. With 4 bases clipped from V and 8 bases from J, the junction kept 10 bases outside the gene matches. Here the CDR3 reads CASSYRDRAVDEQFF. The DNA for the CDR3 is TGTGCCAGCAGCTACCGGGACAGGGCTGTAGATGAGCAGTTCTTC.

V usage is TRBV13 and J usage is TRBJ1-4; D is undetermined. V lost 4 bases, J lost 0 bases, and 3 bases lay in between. This CDR3 region has 13 residues. CDR1 is PRHDT, CDR2 FYEKMQ, per germline (reference sequence). CDR3 sequence (DNA): TGTGCCAGCAGCTCCGCAACTAATGAAAAACTGTTTTTT. This translates into CASSSATNEKLFF.

This clone has a single count. The chain carries TRBV27 and TRBJ2-7; the D is unclear. The CDR3 covers 14 residues. Germline V lookup: CDR1 MNHEY, CDR2 SMNVEV (reference sequence). The germline V and J ends were trimmed by 0 bases and 0 bases, with 6 bases remaining between them. CDR3 bases: TGTGCCAGCAGTTTATCCCTTAGCTCCTACGAGCAGTACTTC. Protein sequence: CASSLSLSSYEQYF.

The chain joins TRBV6-5 to TRBJ2-7; D is perhaps TRBD2 (5 bases). The V gene's germline CDR1 is MNHEY and CDR2 SVGAGI. Trimming shortened V by 4 bases and J by 6 bases, and 7 bases separated the two germline ends. The CDR3 extends over 11 amino acids. The CDR3 sequence is CASSLGAEQYF. In DNA, the CDR3 is TGTGCCAGCAGTTTGGGAGCCGAGCAGTACTTC.

This chain joins TRBV5-4 and TRBJ2-7; possible D gene TRBD1, 6 bases. CDR1 and CDR2 from the germline V gene are SGHNT and YYREEE (reference sequence). This CDR3 is built from 13 residues. V was shortened by 9 bases and J by 0 bases, with 13 bases between the two germline ends. This CDR3 reads CATQDRTSYEQYF. The CDR3 coding sequence is TGTGCCACCCAGGACAGAACCTCCTACGAGCAGTACTTC.

The genes are TRBV28 and TRBJ2-7; TRBD2 might be the D (6 bases). Germline-derived CDR1 and CDR2 are MDHEN and SYDVKM. CDR3 length: 15 amino acids. The germline V and J ends were trimmed by 2 bases and 2 bases, with 13 bases remaining between them. The CDR3 sequence: CASSLRPLAAYEQYF. CDR3 DNA sequence: TGTGCCAGCAGTTTAAGGCCACTAGCTGCCTACGAGCAGTACTTC.

This chain links TRBV5-4 with TRBJ2-7; weak D call: TRBD2 (5 bases). Germline V CDR1 and CDR2: SGHNT, YYREEE (reference sequence). The CDR3 contains 15 residues. Trimming pared 4 bases from V and 3 bases from J, leaving 17 bases between. The CDR3 DNA reads TGTGCCAGCAGCCCGAGGGAAGGGAGCGACTACGAGCAGTACTTC. The encoded protein is CASSPREGSDYEQYF.

V is TRBV27 and J is TRBJ1-1; the D gene is possibly TRBD1 (6 bases). The germline CDR1 and CDR2 sequences are MNHEY and SMNVEV (reference sequence). This CDR3 contains 16 residues. V was pared by 10 bases and J by 1 base, with 22 bases between. The CDR3 sequence is CATKQGTVLQNTEAFF. Written as DNA, the CDR3 is TGTGCCACCAAACAGGGTACGGTACTTCAGAACACTGAAGCTTTCTTT.